The clone carrying this T cell receptor (beta chain) has at least ten counts. Its antigen is currently unknown. The germline V gene encodes CDR1 MDHEN and CDR2 SYDVKM. This CDR3 comprises 13 residues. With 7 bases removed from V and 10 bases from J, the gap between germline ends came to 17 bases. The data originate from a study of T cells in Graves' hyperthyroidism and ophthalmopathy. Broader study findings: The model made its ophthalmopathy prediction, and onset followed a median about 6 months later.

In patients aged 18 to 65, hyperthyroidism was newly diagnosed, with duration under 2 months. The study left out patients who had uncontrolled infection, other autoimmune disease, pregnancy or lactation. Clinicians diagnosed patients from clinical symptoms, serum thyroxine and TRAb, thyroid ultrasound and orbital computed tomography. Template material for amplifying TCR beta CDR3 regions consisted of RNA transcripts. The HTBI primer set drove a first-round RT-PCR of the TCR CDR3. A single record per CDR3 protein comes from TCRdb applying MiXCR to the multiplex PCR reads. The sample has about 320,000 distinct CDR3 sequences; roughly 17% are singletons.

The genes are TRBV28 and TRBJ1-5; D is unresolved. The sequenced sample was blood. This TCR was sampled from a man aged 25-45 years with Graves' hyperthyroidism. This chain's CDR3 is CASNLRASDPQHF. In DNA, the CDR3 is TGTGCCAGCAACCTGAGGGCCTCGGATCCCCAGCATTTT.